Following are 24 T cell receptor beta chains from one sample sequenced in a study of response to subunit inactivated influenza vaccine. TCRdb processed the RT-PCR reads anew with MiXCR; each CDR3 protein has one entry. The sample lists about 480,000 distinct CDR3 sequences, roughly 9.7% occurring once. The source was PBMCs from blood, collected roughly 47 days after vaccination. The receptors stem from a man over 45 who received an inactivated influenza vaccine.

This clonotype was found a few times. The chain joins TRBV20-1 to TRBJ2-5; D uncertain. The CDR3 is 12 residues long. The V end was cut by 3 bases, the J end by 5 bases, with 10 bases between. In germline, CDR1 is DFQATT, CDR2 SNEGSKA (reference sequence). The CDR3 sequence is CSASPQVETQYF. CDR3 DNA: TGCAGTGCTAGTCCCCAAGTGGAGACCCAGTACTTC.

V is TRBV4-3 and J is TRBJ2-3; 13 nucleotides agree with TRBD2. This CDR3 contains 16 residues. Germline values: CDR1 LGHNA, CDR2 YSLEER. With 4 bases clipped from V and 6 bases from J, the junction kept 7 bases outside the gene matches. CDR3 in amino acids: CASSLWTSGRTDTQYF. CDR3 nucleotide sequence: TGCGCCAGCAGCCTTTGGACTAGCGGGAGAACGGATACGCAGTATTTT.

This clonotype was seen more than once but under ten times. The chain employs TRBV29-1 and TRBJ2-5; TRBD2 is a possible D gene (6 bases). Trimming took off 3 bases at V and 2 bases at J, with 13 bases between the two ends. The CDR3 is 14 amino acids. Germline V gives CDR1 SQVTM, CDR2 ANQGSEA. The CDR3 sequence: CSVEPLAAQETQYF. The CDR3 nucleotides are TGCAGCGTTGAGCCCTTAGCGGCGCAAGAGACCCAGTACTTC. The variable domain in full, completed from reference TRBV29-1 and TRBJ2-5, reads SAVISQKPSRDICQRGTSLTIQCQVDSQVTMMFWYRQQPGQSLTLIATANQGSEATYESGFVIDKFPISRPNLTFSTLTVSNMSPEDSSIYLCSVEPLAAQETQYFGPGTRLLVL.

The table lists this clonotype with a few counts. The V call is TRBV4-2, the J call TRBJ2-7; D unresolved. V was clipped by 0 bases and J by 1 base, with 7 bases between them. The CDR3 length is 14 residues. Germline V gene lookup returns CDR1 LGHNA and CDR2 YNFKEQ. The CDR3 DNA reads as TGTGCCAGCAGCCAAGATGAGTATTCCTACGAGCAGTACTTC. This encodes CASSQDEYSYEQYF.

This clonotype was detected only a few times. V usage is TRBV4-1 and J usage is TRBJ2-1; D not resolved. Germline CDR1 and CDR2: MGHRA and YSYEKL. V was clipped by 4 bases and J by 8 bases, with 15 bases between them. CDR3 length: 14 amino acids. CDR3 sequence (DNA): TGCGCCAGCAGCCTTATCGACCTACCTTATGAGCAGTTCTTC. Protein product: CASSLIDLPYEQFF.

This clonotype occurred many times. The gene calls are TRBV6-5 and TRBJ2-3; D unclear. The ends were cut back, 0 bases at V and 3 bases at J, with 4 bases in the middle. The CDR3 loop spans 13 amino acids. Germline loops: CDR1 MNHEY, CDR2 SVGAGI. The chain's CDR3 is CASSYSITDTQYF. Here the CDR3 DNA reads TGTGCCAGCAGTTACTCGATTACAGATACGCAGTATTTT.

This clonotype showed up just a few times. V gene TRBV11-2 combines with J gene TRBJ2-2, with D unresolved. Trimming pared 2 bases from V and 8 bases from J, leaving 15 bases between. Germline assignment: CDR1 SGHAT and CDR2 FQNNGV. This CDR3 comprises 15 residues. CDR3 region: CASSLITPRPGELFF. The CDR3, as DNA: TGTGCCAGCAGCTTAATTACACCTCGACCGGGGGAGCTGTTTTTT. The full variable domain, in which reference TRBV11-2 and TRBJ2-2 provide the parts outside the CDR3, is EAGVAQSPRYKIIEKRQSVAFWCNPISGHATLYWYQQILGQGPKLLIQFQNNGVVDDSQLPKDRFSAERLKGVDSTLKIQPAKLEDSAVYLCASSLITPRPGELFFGEGSRLTVL.

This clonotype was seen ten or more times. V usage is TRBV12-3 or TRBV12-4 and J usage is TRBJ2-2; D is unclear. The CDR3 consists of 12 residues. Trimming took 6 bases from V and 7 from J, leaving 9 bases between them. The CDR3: CASSQINGELFF. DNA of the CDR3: TGTGCCAGCAGCCAAATCAACGGGGAGCTGTTTTTT.

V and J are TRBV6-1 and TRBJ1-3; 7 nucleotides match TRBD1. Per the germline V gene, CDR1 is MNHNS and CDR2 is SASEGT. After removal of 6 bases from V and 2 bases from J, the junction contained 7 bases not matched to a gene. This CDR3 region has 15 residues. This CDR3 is CASRWDSNPGNTIYF. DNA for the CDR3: TGTGCCAGCAGATGGGACAGCAATCCTGGAAACACCATATATTTT.

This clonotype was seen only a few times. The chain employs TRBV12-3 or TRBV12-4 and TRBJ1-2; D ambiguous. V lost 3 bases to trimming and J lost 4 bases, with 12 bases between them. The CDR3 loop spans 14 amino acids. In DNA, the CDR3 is TGTGCCAGCAGTTTCCGGGCCCGCGGCTATGGCTACACCTTC. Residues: CASSFRARGYGYTF.

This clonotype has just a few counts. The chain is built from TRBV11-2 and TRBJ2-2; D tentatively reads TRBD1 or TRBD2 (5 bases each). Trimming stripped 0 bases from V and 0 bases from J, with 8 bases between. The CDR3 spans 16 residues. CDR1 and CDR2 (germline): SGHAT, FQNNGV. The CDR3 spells CASSLEGVTNTGELFF. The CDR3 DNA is TGTGCCAGCAGCTTAGAGGGGGTTACGAACACCGGGGAGCTGTTTTTT.

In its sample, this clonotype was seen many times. The CDR3 DNA reads TGCAGTGCTAATGACTGGACCCAAGAGACCCAGTACTTC. This sequence encodes CSANDWTQETQYF. The gene calls are TRBV20-1 and TRBJ2-5; D remains unclear. Trimming shortened V by 4 bases and J by 1 base, and 10 bases separated the two germline ends. In germline, CDR1 is DFQATT, CDR2 SNEGSKA (reference sequence). The CDR3 sequence is 13 residues long.

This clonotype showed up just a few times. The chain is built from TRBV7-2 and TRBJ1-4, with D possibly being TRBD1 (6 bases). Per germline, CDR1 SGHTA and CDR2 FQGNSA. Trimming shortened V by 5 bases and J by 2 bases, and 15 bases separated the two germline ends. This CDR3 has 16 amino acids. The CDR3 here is CASSQSVGGTNEKLFF. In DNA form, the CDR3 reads TGTGCCAGCAGCCAGTCGGTTGGGGGCACTAATGAAAAACTGTTTTTT. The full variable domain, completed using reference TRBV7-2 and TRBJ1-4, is GAGVSQSPSNKVTEKGKDVELRCDPISGHTALYWYRQSLGQGLEFLIYFQGNSAPDKSGLPSDRFSAERTGGSVSTLTIQRTQQEDSAVYLCASSQSVGGTNEKLFFGSGTQLSVL.

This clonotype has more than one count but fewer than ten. The CDR3 reads CASSPQGGTGELFF. The CDR3, as DNA: TGCGCCAGCAGCCCTCAGGGGGGCACCGGGGAGCTGTTTTTT. V gene TRBV5-1 combines with J gene TRBJ2-2; maybe TRBD1 (7 bases). V lost 4 bases and J 4 bases, leaving 11 bases between the germline ends. The CDR3 covers 14 residues. The germline V gene encodes CDR1 SGHRS and CDR2 YFSETQ.

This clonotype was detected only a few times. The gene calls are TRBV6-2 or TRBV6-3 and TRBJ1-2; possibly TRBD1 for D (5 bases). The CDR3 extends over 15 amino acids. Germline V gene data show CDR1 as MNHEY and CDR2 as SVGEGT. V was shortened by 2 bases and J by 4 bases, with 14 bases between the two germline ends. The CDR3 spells CASSYLDTAVYGYTF. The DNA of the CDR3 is TGTGCCAGCAGTTACCTGGACACTGCGGTCTATGGCTACACCTTC.

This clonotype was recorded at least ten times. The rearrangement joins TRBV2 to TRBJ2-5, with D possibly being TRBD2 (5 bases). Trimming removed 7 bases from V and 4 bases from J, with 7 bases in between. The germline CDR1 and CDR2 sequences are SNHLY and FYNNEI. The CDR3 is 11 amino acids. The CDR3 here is CASNRGETQYF. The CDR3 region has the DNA TGTGCCAGCAACCGGGGAGAGACCCAGTACTTC.

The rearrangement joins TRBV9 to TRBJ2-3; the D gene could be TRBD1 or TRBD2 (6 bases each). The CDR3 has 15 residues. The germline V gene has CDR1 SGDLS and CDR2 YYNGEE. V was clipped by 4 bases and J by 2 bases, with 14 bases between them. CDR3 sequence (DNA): TGTGCCAGCAGCCAGGGGAGGCTCTCCACAGATACGCAGTATTTT. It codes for CASSQGRLSTDTQYF.

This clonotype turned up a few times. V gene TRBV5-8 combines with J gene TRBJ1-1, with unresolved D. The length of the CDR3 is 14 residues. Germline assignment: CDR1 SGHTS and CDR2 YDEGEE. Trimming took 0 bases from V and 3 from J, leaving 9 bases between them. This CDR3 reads CASSLERMDTEAFF. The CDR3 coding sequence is TGTGCCAGCAGCTTGGAGCGGATGGACACTGAAGCTTTCTTT.

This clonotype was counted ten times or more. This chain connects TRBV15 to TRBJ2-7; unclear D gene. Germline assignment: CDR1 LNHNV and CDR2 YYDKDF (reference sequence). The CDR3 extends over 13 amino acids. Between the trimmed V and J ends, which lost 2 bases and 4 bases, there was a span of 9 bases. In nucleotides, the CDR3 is TGTGCCACCAGCAGATTCGGCGCGTACGAGCAGTACTTC. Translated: CATSRFGAYEQYF.

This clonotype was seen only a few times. CDR3 nucleotides: TGTGCCACCGACCCCGGGGGGAAGGCGAGCACTGAAGCTTTCTTT. Translating gives CATDPGGKASTEAFF. V usage is TRBV2 and J usage is TRBJ1-1, with TRBD1 as a possible D gene (5 bases). The CDR3 totals 15 residues. V shed 10 bases and J shed 4 bases, with 22 bases lying between them. Germline V gene sequence: CDR1 SNHLY, CDR2 FYNNEI.

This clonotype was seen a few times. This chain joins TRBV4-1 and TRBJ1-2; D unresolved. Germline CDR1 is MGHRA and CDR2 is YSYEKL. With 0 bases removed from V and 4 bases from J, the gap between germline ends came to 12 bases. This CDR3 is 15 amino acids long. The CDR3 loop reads CASSQDFDPGYGYTF. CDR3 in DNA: TGCGCCAGCAGCCAAGATTTCGACCCGGGCTATGGCTACACCTTC.

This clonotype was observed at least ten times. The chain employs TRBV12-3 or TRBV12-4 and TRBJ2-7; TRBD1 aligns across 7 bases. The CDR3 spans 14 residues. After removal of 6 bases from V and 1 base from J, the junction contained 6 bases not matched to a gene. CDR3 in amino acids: CASRSNRGSYEQYF. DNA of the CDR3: TGTGCCAGCAGATCAAACAGGGGTTCCTACGAGCAGTACTTC.

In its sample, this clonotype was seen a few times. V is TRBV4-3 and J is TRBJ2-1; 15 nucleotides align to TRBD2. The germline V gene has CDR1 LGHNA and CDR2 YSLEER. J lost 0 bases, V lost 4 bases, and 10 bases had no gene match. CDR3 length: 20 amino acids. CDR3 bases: TGCGCCAGCAGCCGTGCTAATAGGACTAGCGGGAGGGCCTCCTACAATGAGCAGTTCTTC. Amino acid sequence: CASSRANRTSGRASYNEQFF.

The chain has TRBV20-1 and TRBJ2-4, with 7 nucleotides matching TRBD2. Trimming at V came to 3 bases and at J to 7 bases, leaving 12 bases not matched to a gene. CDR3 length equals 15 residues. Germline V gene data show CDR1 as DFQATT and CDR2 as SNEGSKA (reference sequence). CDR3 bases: TGCAGTGCTAGTAGGGGAACAGGAGCGGGGAACATTCAGTACTTC. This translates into CSASRGTGAGNIQYF.